This TCR beta chain was recovered during a study of T cells of healthy individuals. TCRdb fed the 5' RACE reads into MiXCR, producing one record per CDR3 protein. The data show about 96,000 distinct CDR3 sequences, with about 16% seen just once and 6.2% held by the top ten. The CDR3 extends over 15 amino acids. Germline assignment: CDR1 MDHEN and CDR2 SYDVKM. V was clipped by 5 bases and J by 0 bases, with 12 bases between them. The chain couples TRBV28 to TRBJ2-3; maybe TRBD1 (6 bases). This TCR was recovered from a human donor in good health. The CDR3 DNA follows: TGTGCCAGCAGTAAAGCAGGGGACAGCACAGATACGCAGTATTTT. Amino acid sequence: CASSKAGDSTDTQYF.